Reported below is one T cell receptor (beta chain). Germline V CDR1 and CDR2: GTSNPN, SVGIG (reference sequence). The CDR3 is made up of 14 amino acids. V gave up 5 bases and J gave up 7 bases; unmatched junction bases: 10. Assay used: immunoSEQ multiplex PCR; TCRdb lists only in-frame clones, some missing. The repertoire holds approximately 150,000 clones, with 75% to 95% as singletons. The record originates from a study of control samples from healthy donors and cancer patients. Sample: blood. The receptor was isolated from a young man in good health. The V gene is TRBV30, the J gene TRBJ1-4; 7 bases match TRBD1. The CDR3: CAWATGDLGEKLFF. For the CDR3, the DNA is TGTGCCTGGGCCACAGGGGATTTAGGTGAAAAACTGTTTTTT.